The rows below give T cell receptor beta chains drawn from one sample of a study of T cells after yellow fever vaccination. MiXCR, run by TCRdb on the 5' RACE reads, gives a single entry per CDR3 protein. The sample has a few hundred thousand distinct CDR3 sequences, 3% to 4.5% seen once. Sequencing was performed on PBMCs, taken 5 days after the yellow fever booster vaccination. The receptors here all came from a young man who received the YFV17D yellow fever vaccine. Both conserved end residues are part of each CDR3. A D gene is named only where the DNA matches it firmly. Clone size is shown for a subset of rows, as once, few, many or a class of expanded clone.

abundance	v_gene	j_gene	d_gene	CDR3nt	CDR3aa
NA	TRBV7-9	TRBJ1-5	NA	TGTGCCAGCAGCTTAGTTACGGGGAATCGTGATCAGCCCCAGCATTTT	CASSLVTGNRDQPQHF
many	TRBV12-3/TRBV12-4	TRBJ1-1	TRBD1	TGTGCCAGCAGAGGGGGCTCGACTGAAGCTTTCTTT	CASRGGSTEAFF
many	TRBV5-5	TRBJ1-1	NA	TGTGCCAGCAGCTTCGGTATGTTGGGGACTGAAGCTTTCTTT	CASSFGMLGTEAFF
few	TRBV7-9	TRBJ2-2	NA	TGTGCCAGCAGCTTGGCGTCCTACACCGGGGAGCTGTTTTTT	CASSLASYTGELFF
many	TRBV4-3	TRBJ1-2	TRBD1	TGCGCCAGCAGCCAAGGACAGGGACGGGCTCAAGGTGGCTACACCTTC	CASSQGQGRAQGGYTF
few	TRBV25-1	TRBJ1-3	NA	TGTGCCAGCAGTGATCCCGCAGGGCTCTCTGGAAACACCATATATTTT	CASSDPAGLSGNTIYF
few	TRBV7-9	TRBJ1-6	TRBD1	TGTGCCAGCAGTCAGGGACAGCCAAATTCACCCCTCCACTTT	CASSQGQPNSPLHF
few	TRBV7-3	TRBJ2-1	TRBD2	TGTGCCAGCAGCACGCGGGGGAACGATGAGCAGTTCTTC	CASSTRGNDEQFF
few	TRBV5-1	TRBJ2-5	TRBD1	TGCGCCAGCAGCGCAGGACAGGACTACCAAGAGACCCAGTACTTC	CASSAGQDYQETQYF
many	TRBV6-2/TRBV6-3	TRBJ2-1	TRBD2	TGTGCCAGCAGACGTCGACTAGCCGGTTACAATGAGCAGTTCTTC	CASRRRLAGYNEQFF
many	TRBV5-1	TRBJ2-2	NA	TGCGCCAGCAGCTTGGAAGGGGTCACCGGGGAGCTGTTTTTT	CASSLEGVTGELFF
NA	TRBV5-1	TRBJ2-1	TRBD2	TGCGCCAGCAGCCGGGGGACTACCTACAATGAGCAGTTCTTC	CASSRGTTYNEQFF
few	TRBV12-3/TRBV12-4	TRBJ2-1	NA	TGTGCCAGCAGTTTAGGGGCAGGGACCTACAATGAGCAGTTCTTC	CASSLGAGTYNEQFF
few	TRBV28	TRBJ2-1	TRBD1	TGTGCCAGCAGTCTCAACAGGGGCCTCTCCTACAATGAGCAGTTCTTC	CASSLNRGLSYNEQFF
NA	TRBV11-2	TRBJ1-2	NA	TGTGCCAGCAGTCCTGCCGGGGGGGGGGCGTCCGGCTACACCTTC	CASSPAGGGASGYTF
many	TRBV20-1	TRBJ2-2	NA	TGCAGTGCCCACCGCCCTTCCGGGGAGCTGTTTTTT	CSAHRPSGELFF
many	TRBV14	TRBJ2-7	NA	TGTGCCAGCAGCCAAGGCCCGGGGTGGTACGAGCAGTACTTC	CASSQGPGWYEQYF
many	TRBV29-1	TRBJ1-2	TRBD1	TGCAGCGTTGAAGGGACAGGGTCCTATGGCTACACCTTC	CSVEGTGSYGYTF
NA	TRBV29-1	TRBJ2-2	TRBD1	TGCAGCGCTGATGGGACAGGGGACGGGGACACCGGGGAGCTGTTTTTT	CSADGTGDGDTGELFF
few	TRBV6-1	TRBJ2-2	NA	TGTGCCAGCAGTGACGTCAGGTCCGGGGAGCTGTTTTTT	CASSDVRSGELFF
few	TRBV3-1	TRBJ1-2	NA	TGTGCCAGCAGCCAAGAAGGGGGTATTGGCTACACCTTC	CASSQEGGIGYTF
NA	TRBV20-1	TRBJ2-7	TRBD2	TGCAGTGCTTCCGGGACTAGCAGATACGAGCAGTACTTC	CSASGTSRYEQYF
NA	TRBV25-1	TRBJ2-3	NA	TGTGCCAGCCCCTTATCCGGGACTCAGAGCACAGATACGCAGTATTTT	CASPLSGTQSTDTQYF
NA	TRBV12-3/TRBV12-4	TRBJ1-5	NA	TGTGCCAGCAGCAAGGGGGGGATGAGTCAGCCCCAGCATTTT	CASSKGGMSQPQHF
few	TRBV7-2	TRBJ2-5	TRBD2	TGTGCCAGCAGCCGTCAGCGGGGCCCCGAGACCCAGTACTTC	CASSRQRGPETQYF
NA	TRBV27	TRBJ1-2	TRBD1	TGTGCCAGCAGTCCGACAGGGCACGGCTACACCTTC	CASSPTGHGYTF
many	TRBV4-1	TRBJ2-2	NA	TGCGCCAGCAGGCGGGGCGGTTCGAACACCGGGGAGCTGTTTTTT	CASRRGGSNTGELFF
few	TRBV3-1	TRBJ2-2	NA	TGTGCCAGCAGCCAACAGGTCACCGGGGAGCTGTTTTTT	CASSQQVTGELFF
many	TRBV6-6	TRBJ2-5	NA	TGTGCCAGCAGGAAAGGGGAGACCCAGTACTTC	CASRKGETQYF
few	TRBV7-9	TRBJ2-1	NA	TGTGCCAGCACCTCCCCCGGGCCTGAGCAGTTCTTC	CASTSPGPEQFF
NA	TRBV14	TRBJ1-1	TRBD1	TGTGCCAGCAGCTGGGCACGACAGGGAGAAGCTTTCTTT	CASSWARQGEAFF
NA	TRBV7-2	TRBJ2-5	TRBD2	TGTGCCAGCACGCCCGGCGGGGGGAAAGAGACCCAGTACTTC	CASTPGGGKETQYF
many	TRBV28	TRBJ1-3	NA	TGTGCCAGCAGTCCCTTTCGGTCTGGAAACACCATATATTTT	CASSPFRSGNTIYF
NA	TRBV11-2	TRBJ2-5	TRBD2	TGTGCCAGCAGCCGGACCCCCGGACTAGCGGAAGAGACCCAGTACTTC	CASSRTPGLAEETQYF
few	TRBV14	TRBJ2-7	TRBD1	TGTGCCAGCAGCCAAGTTCCGATCGGGACAGCCTACGAGCAGTACTTC	CASSQVPIGTAYEQYF
many	TRBV20-1	TRBJ2-5	NA	TGCAGGGTGGGTCCTGGCGGCAGGGAGACCCAGTACTTC	CRVGPGGRETQYF
NA	TRBV6-2/TRBV6-3	TRBJ2-3	NA	TGTGCCAGCAGTTCACAACCCCCGACGGCGGGGCGCACAGATACGCAGTATTTT	CASSSQPPTAGRTDTQYF
few	TRBV5-1	TRBJ2-3	NA	TGCGCCAGCAGCTTGGGGTCCGGACGTCTTAGCACAGATACGCAGTATTTT	CASSLGSGRLSTDTQYF
many	TRBV12-3/TRBV12-4	TRBJ2-2	NA	TGTGCCAGCAGTTTAGTGGTTACCGGGGAGCTGTTTTTT	CASSLVVTGELFF
few	TRBV20-1	TRBJ2-7	NA	TGCAGTGCCCGGGATTTAGGGGTCTCCTACGAGCAGTACTTC	CSARDLGVSYEQYF
many	TRBV2	TRBJ2-1	TRBD2	TGTGCCAGCAGTGAAGCGGGGACTAGGACGTACACTGAGCAGTTCTTC	CASSEAGTRTYTEQFF
NA	TRBV12-3/TRBV12-4	TRBJ1-1	TRBD1	TGTGCCAGCAGTGACCAACAGGGGGCTTTAGACACTGAAGCTTTCTTT	CASSDQQGALDTEAFF
many	TRBV4-2	TRBJ2-7	NA	TGTGCCAGCAGCCCGTGGGGTGGGGAAAGCTCCTACGAGCAGTACTTC	CASSPWGGESSYEQYF
many	TRBV4-1	TRBJ2-7	NA	TGCGCCAGCAGCCAAGAAAGAGGGGGGTTCCCCTACGAGCAGTACTTC	CASSQERGGFPYEQYF
many	TRBV7-2	TRBJ1-1	NA	TGTGCCAGCAGCTTTGTCTGGGAGAACACTGAAGCTTTCTTT	CASSFVWENTEAFF
many	TRBV4-3	TRBJ2-3	TRBD2	TGCGCCAGCAGCCAAGATATCCTAGCGGGGGGATACACAGATACGCAGTATTTT	CASSQDILAGGYTDTQYF
NA	TRBV3-1	TRBJ2-7	NA	TGTGCCAGCAGCCAATACAATGAGCAGTACTTC	CASSQYNEQYF
many	TRBV20-1	TRBJ2-4	NA	TGCAGTGCCCCGGACCAGAAAAAAAACATTCAGTACTTC	CSAPDQKKNIQYF
few	TRBV6-1	TRBJ1-5	NA	TGTGCCAGCAGTGTGGTACAGAATAGCAATCAGCCCCAGCATTTT	CASSVVQNSNQPQHF
NA	TRBV29-1	TRBJ1-4	NA	TGCAGCGTTTTAGCAGGGGCAACTAATGAAAAACTGTTTTTT	CSVLAGATNEKLFF
once	TRBV15	TRBJ1-2	TRBD1	TGTGCCACTAAAACAGGGGCAGGGTCGGACTATGGCTACACCTTC	CATKTGAGSDYGYTF
few	TRBV4-1	TRBJ2-1	NA	TGCGCCAGCAGCCAACGGCCCAGGGACAATGAGCAGTTCTTC	CASSQRPRDNEQFF
few	TRBV4-3	TRBJ2-2	NA	TGCGCCAGCAGCCAAGAAGGGTCCTTCACCGGGGAGCTGTTTTTT	CASSQEGSFTGELFF
NA	TRBV7-2	TRBJ2-3	NA	TGTGCCAGCAGCTCAAGACTAGGCAGGTCGGATACGCAGTATTTT	CASSSRLGRSDTQYF
NA	TRBV4-3	TRBJ1-5	NA	TGCGCCAGCAGCCGCTCAACCAGTTACCCCCAGCATTTT	CASSRSTSYPQHF
few	TRBV5-4	TRBJ1-2	NA	TGTGCCAGCAGCCTACGGGGGCAGGTCTACAGGGATGGCTACACCTTC	CASSLRGQVYRDGYTF
few	TRBV2	TRBJ1-6	NA	TGTGCCAGCAGCAACAGTCCCGGGAATTCACCCCTCCACTTT	CASSNSPGNSPLHF
many	TRBV5-1	TRBJ2-7	TRBD2	TGCGCCAGCAGCGGCGGGACTAGCGGGGGGAGCTCCTACGAGCAGTACTTC	CASSGGTSGGSSYEQYF
few	TRBV27	TRBJ2-7	NA	TGTGCCAGCAGTTTAGTCAGGGGTACCCACGAGCAGTACTTC	CASSLVRGTHEQYF
many	TRBV4-2	TRBJ2-1	TRBD2	TGTGCCAGCAGCCAAGGGACTAGGCCGTACAATGAGCAGTTCTTC	CASSQGTRPYNEQFF